These 23 T cell receptor beta chains were all obtained from the same sample, sequenced in a study of T cells in Graves' hyperthyroidism and ophthalmopathy. TCR beta CDR3 regions were amplified from RNA. The HTBI primer set served for first-round RT-PCR of the TCR CDR3. TCRdb itself ran the multiplex PCR reads through MiXCR, one entry per CDR3 protein. Of over 500,000 distinct CDR3 sequences listed, around 43% are singletons. The sample taken for sequencing was peripheral blood or thyroid tissue (not recorded which). These TCRs come from an adult woman with Graves' disease, either hyperthyroidism or ophthalmopathy (not recorded which).

This clonotype was detected only a few times. The CDR3 is CATRLASLNTEAFF. The CDR3 nucleotides read TGTGCCACCAGATTGGCCAGTCTAAACACTGAAGCTTTCTTT. The V gene is TRBV15, the J gene TRBJ1-1; D ambiguous. The length of the CDR3 is 14 residues. Per germline, CDR1 LNHNV and CDR2 YYDKDF (reference sequence). The V and J ends lost 6 bases and 2 bases respectively, with 13 bases between them.

The chain joins TRBV20-1 to TRBJ1-5; D is ambiguous. The CDR3 length is 13 residues. Germline loops: CDR1 DFQATT, CDR2 SNEGSKA (reference sequence). The ends were cut back, 4 bases at V and 2 bases at J, with 9 bases in the middle. The CDR3 nucleotides are TGCAGTGCTACCCCCCCAGGCAATCAGCCCCAGCATTTT. Its protein product is CSATPPGNQPQHF.

This sequence joins TRBV10-3 and TRBJ2-7, with D unclear. CDR1 and CDR2 from the germline V gene are ENHRY and SYGVKD. V was clipped by 4 bases and J by 4 bases, with 11 bases between them. CDR3 length: 13 residues. The CDR3 loop reads CAISAASEYEQYF. DNA for the CDR3: TGTGCCATCAGTGCGGCGTCAGAATACGAGCAGTACTTC.

V is TRBV15 and J is TRBJ1-2; TRBD1 matches at 7 bases. This CDR3 comprises 15 residues. CDR1 LNHNV and CDR2 YYDKDF come from the germline V gene (reference sequence). The ends lost 11 bases at V and 2 bases at J; junction bases unmatched: 14. CDR3 nucleotide sequence: TGTGCCGCGCAACCTAACGGACAGGCAAACTATGGCTACACCTTC. Translation gives CAAQPNGQANYGYTF.

The chain links TRBV4-3 to TRBJ2-5, with D possibly TRBD2 on 6 matching bases. The V gene lost 0 bases and the J gene lost 7 bases, with 12 bases spanning the gap. Germline CDR1 and CDR2: LGHNA and YSLEER. This CDR3 spans 14 amino acids. CDR3: CASSQDVGSVTQYF. CDR3 in DNA: TGCGCCAGCAGCCAAGATGTCGGGAGCGTGACCCAGTACTTC.

The sample holds many counts of this clonotype. The chain has TRBV4-3 and TRBJ2-2; unclear D gene. Deletions cut 2 bases from V and 5 bases from J, with 9 bases between. CDR1 is LGHNA and CDR2 is YSLEER in the germline V gene. The CDR3 totals 14 residues. For the CDR3, the DNA is TGCGCCAGCAGCCAATATTGGGGAACCGGGGAGCTGTTTTTT. It encodes CASSQYWGTGELFF.

This clonotype has at least ten counts. The chain employs TRBV7-9 and TRBJ1-6; no clear D gene. Germline V gives CDR1 SEHNR, CDR2 FQNEAQ (reference sequence). V dropped 1 base and J dropped 7 bases, with 5 bases sitting between them. The CDR3 is made up of 13 amino acids. CDR3 sequence: CASSLVSNSPLHF. In DNA, the CDR3 is TGTGCCAGCAGCTTAGTCTCGAATTCACCCCTCCACTTT.

This chain connects TRBV13 to TRBJ2-5; tentatively, D is TRBD1 (6 bases). Trimming removed 8 bases at V and 5 bases at J, with 12 bases between. CDR1 is PRHDT and CDR2 is FYEKMQ in the germline V gene (reference sequence). There are 12 residues in the CDR3. This chain's CDR3 is CASSADRETQYF. CDR3 coding DNA: TGTGCCAGCTCAGCCGACAGGGAGACCCAGTACTTC.

The chain uses TRBV10-2 and TRBJ2-2, with 8 bases lining up with TRBD1. The length of the CDR3 is 13 residues. V lost 8 bases, J lost 3 bases, and 2 bases stayed unmatched. The germline CDR1 and CDR2 sequences are WSHSY and SAAADI. CDR3 nucleotide sequence: TGCGCCAGCGCGGGACAGGACACCGGGGAGCTGTTTTTT. Translated, it gives CASAGQDTGELFF.

This clonotype was counted a few times. The CDR3 here is CASRPDRARTSPLHF. CDR3 coding DNA: TGTGCCAGCAGGCCGGACAGGGCGCGTACATCACCCCTCCACTTT. This sequence joins TRBV2 and TRBJ1-6, with 8 bases aligning to TRBD1. CDR1 and CDR2 (germline): SNHLY, FYNNEI. The V and J ends lost 6 bases and 10 bases, in that order; junction bases with no gene match: 11. The CDR3 length is 15 residues. The entire variable domain, with the rest obtained from reference TRBV2 and TRBJ1-6, is as follows: EPEVTQTPSHQVTQMGQEVILRCVPISNHLYFYWYRQILGQKVEFLVSFYNNEISEKSEIFDDQFSVERPDGSNFTLKIRSTKLEDSAMYFCASRPDRARTSPLHFGNGTRLTVT.

This clonotype was counted between two and nine times. This rearrangement joins TRBV14 to TRBJ2-7, with 8 bases matching TRBD1. Germline lookup yields CDR1 SGHDN and CDR2 FVKESK. V trimming: 6 bases; J trimming: 0 bases; junction bases outside the gene matches: 7. This CDR3 has 15 residues. CDR3 sequence (DNA): TGTGCCAGCAGGGGTGACAGGGGAAACTCCTACGAGCAGTACTTC. Amino acids: CASRGDRGNSYEQYF.

This clonotype occurred many times. The genes are TRBV6-5 and TRBJ1-1; D remains unclear. Per the germline V gene, CDR1 is MNHEY and CDR2 is SVGAGI. CDR3 size: 14 residues. V lost 4 bases and J lost 1, with 10 bases in between. The CDR3, as DNA: TGTGCCAGCAGTTCCGCCAGGAGGAACACTGAAGCTTTCTTT. Amino acid sequence: CASSSARRNTEAFF.

The V gene is TRBV20-1, the J gene TRBJ2-6; D call uncertain. Germline V gene sequence: CDR1 DFQATT, CDR2 SNEGSKA (reference sequence). Between the trimmed V and J ends, which lost 4 bases and 10 bases, there was a span of 14 bases. The length of the CDR3 is 13 residues. Here the CDR3 DNA reads TGCAGTGCTACCCCTGGCGCGGCTAACGTCCTGACTTTC. This sequence encodes CSATPGAANVLTF.

This rearrangement joins TRBV29-1 to TRBJ2-7; 8 positions match TRBD1. The CDR3 sequence is 15 residues long. V was pared by 2 bases and J by 1 base, with 7 bases of the junction left unmatched. Germline assignment: CDR1 SQVTM and CDR2 ANQGSEA. This CDR3 is CSVETVQGVSYEQYF. The CDR3 DNA is TGCAGCGTTGAAACGGTACAGGGGGTTTCCTACGAGCAGTACTTC.

The table lists this clonotype with many counts. V is TRBV12-3 or TRBV12-4 and J is TRBJ2-2; TRBD2 aligns across 9 bases. Trimming at V came to 6 bases and at J to 5 bases, leaving 10 bases not matched to a gene. The CDR3 extends over 16 amino acids. The CDR3 region is CASSPRRSGGTGELFF. The CDR3 nucleotides are TGTGCCAGCAGCCCCAGGCGGAGCGGGGGGACCGGGGAGCTGTTTTTT.

This clonotype was counted only a few times. The chain uses TRBV9 and TRBJ2-7, with D tentatively TRBD1 (5 bases). Germline values: CDR1 SGDLS, CDR2 YYNGEE. Trimming left V 0 bases short and J 0 bases short, with 10 bases between. This CDR3 has 15 residues. CDR3 sequence: CASSVGPDNSYEQYF. The CDR3 DNA follows: TGTGCCAGCAGCGTAGGGCCGGACAACTCCTACGAGCAGTACTTC.

In this sample, this clonotype turned up a few times. The chain couples TRBV3-1 to TRBJ1-1; D call uncertain. Germline CDR1 and CDR2: LGHDT and YNNKEL (reference sequence). V was pared by 4 bases and J by 5 bases, with 8 bases between. The CDR3 extends over 12 amino acids. As DNA, the CDR3 is TGTGCCAGCAGCCTCGATGTTACTGAAGCTTTCTTT. Its protein is CASSLDVTEAFF.

The rearrangement uses TRBV13 and TRBJ2-5, with 10 bases fitting TRBD1. The germline V gene encodes CDR1 PRHDT and CDR2 FYEKMQ (reference sequence). After removal of 3 bases from V and 5 bases from J, the junction contained 9 bases not matched to a gene. The CDR3 length is 16 residues. The CDR3 DNA reads TGTGCCAGCAGCTTCTCGACAGGGGGCTGGGATGAGACCCAGTACTTC. Its translation: CASSFSTGGWDETQYF.

The chain is built from TRBV9 and TRBJ2-3; D gene uncertain. This CDR3 contains 14 residues. Germline CDR1 and CDR2: SGDLS and YYNGEE. Trimming cost V 3 bases and J 0 bases, with 8 bases left between them. For the CDR3, the DNA is TGTGCCAGCAGCGATGGCGGTAGCACAGATACGCAGTATTTT. It encodes CASSDGGSTDTQYF.

The sample holds one count of this clonotype. Written as DNA, the CDR3 is TGCAGTGCTGGGGCCACGGGGGCCGTCGGTGAAGCTTTCTTT. Its translation is CSAGATGAVGEAFF. This chain joins TRBV20-1 and TRBJ1-1, with a tentative D call TRBD1 (6 bases). Germline assignment: CDR1 DFQATT and CDR2 SNEGSKA (reference sequence). This CDR3 is built from 14 residues. Trimming took 5 bases from V and 7 from J, leaving 20 bases between them.

This sequence joins TRBV7-9 and TRBJ1-1; 7 bases fit TRBD1. J was trimmed by 4 bases and V by 2 bases; bases with no gene match: 10. From germline, CDR1 is SEHNR and CDR2 FQNEAQ (reference sequence). The CDR3 sequence is 16 residues long. CDR3 coding DNA: TGTGCCAGCAGCTTATTCCGGACAGGCGAGAGCACTGAAGCTTTCTTT. Amino acids: CASSLFRTGESTEAFF.

At least ten counts were recorded for this clonotype. The genes are TRBV19 and TRBJ2-6; D assignment may be TRBD1 or TRBD2 (5 bases each). CDR1 and CDR2 (germline): LNHDA, SQIVND (reference sequence). V was trimmed by 4 bases and J by 0 bases, leaving 10 bases between them. This CDR3 has 16 amino acids. The CDR3 nucleotides read TGTGCCAGTAGTAAGGGACGGAACTCTGGGGCCAACGTCCTGACTTTC. It codes for CASSKGRNSGANVLTF.

The sample holds many counts of this clonotype. CDR3 amino acids: CSGGTGFNEQYF. Written as DNA, the CDR3 is TGCAGCGGGGGAACAGGGTTCAACGAGCAGTACTTC. This chain links TRBV29-1 with TRBJ2-7; possible D gene TRBD1, 6 bases. The CDR3 covers 12 residues. V was cut by 7 bases and J by 5 bases, with 15 bases left in between. The germline V gene has CDR1 SQVTM and CDR2 ANQGSEA.